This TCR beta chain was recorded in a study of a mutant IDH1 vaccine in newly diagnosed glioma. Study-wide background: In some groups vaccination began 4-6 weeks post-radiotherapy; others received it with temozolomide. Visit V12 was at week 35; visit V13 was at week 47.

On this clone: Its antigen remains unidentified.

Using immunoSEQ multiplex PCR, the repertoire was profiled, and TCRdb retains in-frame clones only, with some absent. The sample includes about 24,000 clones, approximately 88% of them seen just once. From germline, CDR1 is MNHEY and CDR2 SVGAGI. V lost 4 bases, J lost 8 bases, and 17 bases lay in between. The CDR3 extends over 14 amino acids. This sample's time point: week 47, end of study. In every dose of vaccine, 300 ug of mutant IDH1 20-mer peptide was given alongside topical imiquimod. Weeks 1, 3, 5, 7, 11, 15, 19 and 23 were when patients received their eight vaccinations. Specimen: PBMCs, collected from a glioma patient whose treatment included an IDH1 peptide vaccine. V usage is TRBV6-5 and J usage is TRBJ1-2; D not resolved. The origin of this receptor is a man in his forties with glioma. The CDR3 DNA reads TGTGCCAGCAGTTCTGATCTTTTCCCTATGGGCTACACCTTC. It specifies CASSSDLFPMGYTF.